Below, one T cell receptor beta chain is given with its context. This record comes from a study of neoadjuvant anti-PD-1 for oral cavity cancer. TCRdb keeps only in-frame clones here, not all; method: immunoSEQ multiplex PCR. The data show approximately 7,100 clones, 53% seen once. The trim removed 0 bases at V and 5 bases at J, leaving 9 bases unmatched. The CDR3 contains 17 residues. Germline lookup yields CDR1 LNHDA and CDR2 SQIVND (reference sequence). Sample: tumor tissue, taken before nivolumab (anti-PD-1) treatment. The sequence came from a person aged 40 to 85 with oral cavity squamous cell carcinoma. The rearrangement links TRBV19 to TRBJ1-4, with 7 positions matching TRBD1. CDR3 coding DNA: TGTGCCAGTAGTATAGATCCCCCCGGGACAGCGAATGAAAAACTGTTTTTT. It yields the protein CASSIDPPGTANEKLFF.